These 24 T cell receptor beta chains came from one sample sequenced in a study of blood T cell repertoires in COVID-19. Repertoires were generated with immunoSEQ multiplex PCR, while TCRdb's copy carries only in-frame clones and drops some. The sample consists of about 180,000 clones, 87% of them appearing once. The sequencing sample was made of peripheral blood. The receptors derive from a woman in her sixties or seventies with COVID-19, enrolled during active disease.

The chain uses TRBV18 and TRBJ2-2; TRBD2 matches at 9 bases. Germline lookup yields CDR1 KGHSH and CDR2 LQKENI. The V gene end was trimmed by 5 bases and the J gene end by 4 bases; junction bases not matched to a gene: 11. CDR3 length: 17 amino acids. Here the CDR3 DNA reads TGTGCCAGCTCAACGGCGGCTAGCGGGACGGTCACCGGGGAGCTGTTTTTT. Residues: CASSTAASGTVTGELFF.

The V call is TRBV6-5, the J call TRBJ2-3; unclear D gene. V lost 2 bases and J lost 0, with 9 bases in between. Germline V gene data show CDR1 as MNHEY and CDR2 as SVGAGI. The CDR3 has 15 amino acids. CDR3 loop: CASSYDLTSTDTQYF. The CDR3 DNA follows: TGTGCCAGCAGTTACGACTTGACTAGCACAGATACGCAGTATTTT.

This clone has a single count. The CDR3: CASSLDNTNYGYTF. Here the CDR3 DNA reads TGCGCCAGCAGCTTGGACAACACTAACTATGGCTACACCTTC. The gene calls are TRBV5-1 and TRBJ1-2; no reliable D call. This CDR3 region has 14 residues. CDR1 and CDR2 (germline): SGHRS, YFSETQ. Between the trimmed V and J ends, which lost 0 bases and 0 bases, there was a span of 6 bases.

Here the CDR3 DNA reads TGTGCCATCAGTGAGAGGACAACAGGAACTGAAGCTTTCTTT. Translating gives CAISERTTGTEAFF. The chain combines TRBV10-3 with TRBJ1-1, with D perhaps TRBD1 (5 bases). The CDR3 runs to 14 residues. The V end lost 2 bases, the J end lost 5 bases, and 12 bases lay between the germline ends. The V gene's germline CDR1 is ENHRY and CDR2 SYGVKD.

This clone was detected only a few times. The chain combines TRBV6-5 with TRBJ2-2; D is undetermined. Germline CDR1 reads MNHEY; CDR2 reads SVGAGI. Trimming removed 11 bases at V and 2 bases at J, with 15 bases between. This CDR3 contains 14 residues. CDR3: CAGRPIFNTGELFF. The CDR3 DNA is TGTGCCGGCCGCCCAATCTTCAACACCGGGGAGCTGTTTTTT.

The CDR3 region has the DNA TGTGCCAGTAGTATAATGACAGGGGGCCGTAGCAATCAGCCCCAGCATTTT. Translated: CASSIMTGGRSNQPQHF. The chain is built from TRBV19 and TRBJ1-5, with 10 bases fitting TRBD1. Trimming cost V 2 bases and J 0 bases; bases outside gene matches: 4. CDR3 size: 17 residues. Germline V gene sequence: CDR1 LNHDA, CDR2 SQIVND (reference sequence).

This clone has only one observation. V and J are TRBV27 and TRBJ1-1, with D hard to call. Deletions cut 0 bases from V and 1 base from J, with 6 bases between. The CDR3 spans 14 residues. Germline V CDR1 and CDR2: MNHEY, SMNVEV (reference sequence). The CDR3 nucleotides are TGTGCCAGCAGTTTATCACACCCGAACACTGAAGCTTTCTTT. Its translation: CASSLSHPNTEAFF.

This chain joins TRBV6-2 or TRBV6-3 and TRBJ2-7; tentative D call: TRBD1 (6 bases). V lost 4 bases to trimming and J lost 0 bases, with 13 bases between them. This CDR3 is built from 15 residues. From germline, CDR1 is MNHEY and CDR2 SVGEGT. The CDR3 DNA is TGTGCCAGCAGTTCCGCGGACAGAATCTCCTACGAGCAGTACTTC. Its protein product is CASSSADRISYEQYF.

This chain links TRBV18 with TRBJ2-2, with 7 bases identical to TRBD1. There are 15 residues in the CDR3. In germline, CDR1 is KGHSH, CDR2 LQKENI. V dropped 5 bases and J dropped 0; count of bases not matched to a gene: 3. CDR3 loop: CASSTGQANTGELFF. The CDR3 bases are TGTGCCAGCTCAACAGGACAGGCGAACACCGGGGAGCTGTTTTTT.

V is TRBV11-3 and J is TRBJ2-7; TRBD1 is a possible D gene (6 bases). The length of the CDR3 is 14 residues. Trimming cost V 5 bases and J 0 bases, with 11 bases left between them. CDR1 is SGHNT, CDR2 YENEEA, per germline. The CDR3 loop reads CASSPRTDSYEQYF. For the CDR3, the DNA is TGTGCCAGCAGCCCCCGGACAGACTCCTACGAGCAGTACTTC.

V and J are TRBV2 and TRBJ2-7; maybe TRBD2 (6 bases). The CDR3 consists of 14 residues. Trimming shortened V by 6 bases and J by 3 bases, and 15 bases separated the two germline ends. Germline V gene sequence: CDR1 SNHLY, CDR2 FYNNEI. The CDR3 coding sequence is TGTGCCAGCAGACGAAGGGAGGAAAGCTACGAGCAGTACTTC. Its translation is CASRRREESYEQYF. Full variable domain (rest looked up from reference TRBV2 and TRBJ2-7): EPEVTQTPSHQVTQMGQEVILRCVPISNHLYFYWYRQILGQKVEFLVSFYNNEISEKSEIFDDQFSVERPDGSNFTLKIRSTKLEDSAMYFCASRRREESYEQYFGPGTRLTVT.

CDR3 bases: TGTGCCAGCAGTGACGGGCAGGGTGGTACTGAAGCTTTCTTT. Translated, it gives CASSDGQGGTEAFF. The chain uses TRBV2 and TRBJ1-1, with D perhaps TRBD1 (5 bases). Germline assignment: CDR1 SNHLY and CDR2 FYNNEI. This CDR3 has 14 residues. V was trimmed by 3 bases and J by 5 bases, leaving 13 bases between them.

CDR3 DNA: TGTGCGGCGCGTGGGGGCCACGAGCAGTACTTC. Its protein is CAARGGHEQYF. The chain carries TRBV28 and TRBJ2-7, with D possibly being TRBD1 (6 bases). The CDR3 runs 11 residues. Germline V gene sequence: CDR1 MDHEN, CDR2 SYDVKM.

As DNA, the CDR3 is TGTGCCAGCTCACCACTGGCCGGGACACAGAACACTGAAGCTTTCTTT. Protein product: CASSPLAGTQNTEAFF. The rearrangement links TRBV18 to TRBJ1-1, with a weak D call TRBD1 (6 bases). Germline V gene lookup returns CDR1 KGHSH and CDR2 LQKENI. This CDR3 contains 16 residues. V was pared by 1 base and J by 1 base, with 13 bases between.

V gene TRBV7-9 combines with J gene TRBJ2-3, with 14 positions matching TRBD2. The J segment lost 5 bases and the V segment lost 6 bases, leaving 1 base of the junction unmatched. The CDR3 consists of 14 residues. Germline CDR1 and CDR2: SEHNR and FQNEAQ (reference sequence). The CDR3 is CASRTSGRGDTQYF. CDR3 DNA sequence: TGTGCCAGCAGGACTAGCGGGAGGGGAGATACGCAGTATTTT.

The chain is built from TRBV7-9 and TRBJ2-7; weak D call: TRBD1 (8 bases). From germline, CDR1 is SEHNR and CDR2 FQNEAQ (reference sequence). The CDR3 is 15 amino acids. Trimming took off 2 bases at V and 5 bases at J, with 16 bases between the two ends. The CDR3 here is CASSLKRDRSDEQYF. CDR3 DNA: TGTGCCAGCAGCTTAAAGCGGGACAGGTCAGACGAGCAGTACTTC. The entire variable domain, with the rest obtained from reference TRBV7-9 and TRBJ2-7, is as follows: DTGVSQNPRHKITKRGQNVTFRCDPISEHNRLYWYRQTLGQGPEFLTYFQNEAQLEKSRLLSDRFSAERPKGSFSTLEIQRTEQGDSAMYLCASSLKRDRSDEQYFGPGTRLTVT.

V usage is TRBV3-1 (or the pseudogene TRBV3-2) and J usage is TRBJ2-2, with 10 bases aligning to TRBD2. The V and J ends lost 1 base and 6 bases, in that order; junction bases with no gene match: 5. CDR3 length equals 16 residues. The germline CDR1 and CDR2 sequences are LGHDT and YNNKEL (reference sequence). The CDR3 DNA reads as TGTGCCAGCAGCCAAGGTGTACTAGCGGGACCCGGGGAGCTGTTTTTT. This encodes CASSQGVLAGPGELFF.

The CDR3 DNA reads as TGTGCCAGCTCACCGGGGACACCTGGTCGGGGGGGTGGCTACACCTTC. As protein: CASSPGTPGRGGGYTF. V and J are TRBV18 and TRBJ1-2; perhaps TRBD1 as D (6 bases). The CDR3 spans 16 residues. V shed 3 bases and J shed 7 bases, with 21 bases lying between them. From germline, CDR1 is KGHSH and CDR2 LQKENI.

The chain carries TRBV19 and TRBJ2-7; 9 bases align to TRBD2. Germline V gene sequence: CDR1 LNHDA, CDR2 SQIVND (reference sequence). The ends lost 8 bases at V and 2 bases at J; junction bases unmatched: 4. CDR3 length: 13 amino acids. The chain's CDR3 is CASGLAGTYEQYF. The CDR3 coding sequence is TGTGCCAGTGGGCTAGCGGGAACCTACGAGCAGTACTTC.

This chain uses TRBV28 with TRBJ1-2, with 10 bases aligning to TRBD1. Trimming cost V 6 bases and J 6 bases; bases outside gene matches: 7. In germline, CDR1 is MDHEN, CDR2 SYDVKM. The length of the CDR3 is 14 residues. CDR3 residues: CASSRDRGFNGYTF. CDR3 DNA sequence: TGTGCCAGCAGCCGGGACAGGGGATTTAATGGCTACACCTTC.

The chain uses TRBV4-1 and TRBJ2-3, with D perhaps TRBD2 (6 bases). Germline CDR1 is MGHRA and CDR2 is YSYEKL. The CDR3 totals 17 residues. Between the trimmed V and J ends, which lost 0 bases and 0 bases, there was a span of 13 bases. This CDR3 is CASSQEAGGRSTDTQYF. For the CDR3, the DNA is TGCGCCAGCAGCCAAGAGGCTGGAGGGAGAAGCACAGATACGCAGTATTTT.

In this sample, this clone turned up a few times. The chain uses TRBV19 and TRBJ1-5; 8 bases fit TRBD1. This CDR3 is 15 amino acids long. The J segment lost 3 bases and the V segment lost 6 bases, leaving 7 bases of the junction unmatched. Germline values: CDR1 LNHDA, CDR2 SQIVND (reference sequence). The CDR3, as DNA: TGTGCCAGTAGGTTACAGGGGGGATTCAATCAGCCCCAGCATTTT. This encodes CASRLQGGFNQPQHF.

The chain has TRBV27 and TRBJ2-7; 7 bases match TRBD1. The J segment lost 3 bases and the V segment lost 4 bases, leaving 3 bases of the junction unmatched. The CDR3 consists of 13 residues. Looked up from germline, CDR1 is MNHEY and CDR2 is SMNVEV (reference sequence). CDR3 protein: CASSSRDSYEQYF. The CDR3 nucleotides read TGTGCCAGCAGTTCCCGGGACAGCTACGAGCAGTACTTC.

This clone was observed once. The chain employs TRBV18 and TRBJ2-1, with 7 bases aligning to TRBD2. Germline V gene lookup returns CDR1 KGHSH and CDR2 LQKENI. J was trimmed by 9 bases and V by 3 bases; bases with no gene match: 14. This CDR3 is 16 amino acids long. CDR3 sequence (DNA): TGTGCCAGCTCACCCCCCTGGGGAGGGAGGAACGGTGAGCAGTTCTTC. Translation: CASSPPWGGRNGEQFF.